The 5 T cell receptor beta chains listed next were all sequenced from one sample in a study of shared clonotypes between healthy human individuals. Naive CD8 cells comprised CD45RO-negative, CCR7-positively selected cells, excluding terminally differentiated effector memory CD45RA+ cells. TCRdb keeps only in-frame clones here, not all; method: immunoSEQ multiplex PCR. The sample shows millions of clones, about 94% of them seen only once. Sequences were obtained from naive CD8+ T cells sorted from blood. Receptors were obtained from a young man in good health.

V is TRBV7-2 and J is TRBJ2-1; weak D call: TRBD1 (5 bases). The CDR3 loop spans 16 amino acids. Germline values: CDR1 SGHTA, CDR2 FQGNSA. V lost 1 base and J 4 bases, leaving 14 bases between the germline ends. For the CDR3, the DNA is TGTGCCAGCAGCTTAGTTAAGGGGAACCTTTACAATGAGCAGTTCTTC. Its translation is CASSLVKGNLYNEQFF.

Points on this clone: The identical CDR3 is also encoded by other nucleotide sequences in the sample. CDR3 sequence (DNA): TGTGCCAGCAGTTTAGGGGGCAGTAACACTGAAGCTTTCTTT. Translated, it gives CASSLGGSNTEAFF. The genes are TRBV28 and TRBJ1-1; tentative D call: TRBD1 (6 bases). V lost 2 bases and J lost 2, with 9 bases in between. Looked up from germline, CDR1 is MDHEN and CDR2 is SYDVKM. The CDR3 consists of 14 residues.

The V and J genes are TRBV27 and TRBJ2-7; TRBD1 matches at 7 bases. V gave up 4 bases and J gave up 4 bases; unmatched junction bases: 10. The length of the CDR3 is 15 residues. Germline V CDR1 and CDR2: MNHEY, SMNVEV (reference sequence). The CDR3 DNA reads TGTGCCAGCAGTTCTCTTGGGACAGTCTTGTACGAGCAGTACTTC. Amino acid sequence: CASSSLGTVLYEQYF.

The chain carries TRBV28 and TRBJ2-3, with TRBD2 matching over 9 bases. After removal of 6 bases from V and 2 bases from J, the junction contained 9 bases not matched to a gene. The CDR3 totals 16 residues. Germline V gene lookup returns CDR1 MDHEN and CDR2 SYDVKM. The CDR3 here is CASSYPRGGSTDTQYF. DNA for the CDR3: TGTGCCAGCAGCTACCCGCGGGGGGGCTCCACAGATACGCAGTATTTT.

The V call is TRBV11-2, the J call TRBJ2-3; D might be TRBD2 (6 bases). V gave up 1 base and J gave up 4 bases, with 12 bases separating them. The CDR3 extends over 15 amino acids. Germline values: CDR1 SGHAT, CDR2 FQNNGV. The CDR3 DNA reads TGTGCCAGCAGCTTAGTGGCGGGGACGGCAGATACGCAGTATTTT. Translating gives CASSLVAGTADTQYF.